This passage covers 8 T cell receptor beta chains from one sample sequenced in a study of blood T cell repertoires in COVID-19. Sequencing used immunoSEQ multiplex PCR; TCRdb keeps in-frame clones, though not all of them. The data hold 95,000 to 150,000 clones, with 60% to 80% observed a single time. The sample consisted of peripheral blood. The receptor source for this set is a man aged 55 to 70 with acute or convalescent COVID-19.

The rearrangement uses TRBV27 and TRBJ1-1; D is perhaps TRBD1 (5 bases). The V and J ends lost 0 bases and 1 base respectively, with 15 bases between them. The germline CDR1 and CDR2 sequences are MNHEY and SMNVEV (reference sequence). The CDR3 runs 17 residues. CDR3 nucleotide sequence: TGTGCCAGCAGTTTATCCCCGATCGACAGACCGAACACTGAAGCTTTCTTT. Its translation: CASSLSPIDRPNTEAFF.

CDR3 amino acids: CASRLTGAQPQHF. CDR3 nucleotides: TGTGCCAGCAGATTGACAGGGGCGCAGCCCCAGCATTTT. This chain links TRBV12-3 or TRBV12-4 with TRBJ1-5; 8 bases agree with TRBD1. The CDR3 runs 13 residues. The ends lost 6 bases at V and 7 bases at J; junction bases unmatched: 5.

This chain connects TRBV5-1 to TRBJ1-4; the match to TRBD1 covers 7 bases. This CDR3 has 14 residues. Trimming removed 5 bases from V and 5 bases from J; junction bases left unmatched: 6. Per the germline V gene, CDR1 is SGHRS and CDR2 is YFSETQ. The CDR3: CASRTGTENEKLFF. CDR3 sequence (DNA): TGCGCCAGCAGGACCGGGACAGAGAATGAAAAACTGTTTTTT. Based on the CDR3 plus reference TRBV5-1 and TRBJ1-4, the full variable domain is KAGVTQTPRYLIKTRGQQVTLSCSPISGHRSVSWYQQTPGQGLQFLFEYFSETQRNKGNFPGRFSGRQFSNSRSEMNVSTLELGDSALYLCASRTGTENEKLFFGSGTQLSVL.

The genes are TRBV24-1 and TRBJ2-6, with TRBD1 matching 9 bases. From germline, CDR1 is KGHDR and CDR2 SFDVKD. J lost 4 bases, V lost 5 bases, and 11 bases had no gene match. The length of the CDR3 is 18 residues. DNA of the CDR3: TGTGCCACCAGTGGAGAACCGGGACAGGGTTCCGGGGCCAACGTCCTGACTTTC. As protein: CATSGEPGQGSGANVLTF.

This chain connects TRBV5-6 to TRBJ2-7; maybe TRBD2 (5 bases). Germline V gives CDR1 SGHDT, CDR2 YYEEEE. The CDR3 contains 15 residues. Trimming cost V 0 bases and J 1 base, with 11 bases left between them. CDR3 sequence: CASSLDGDLSYEQYF. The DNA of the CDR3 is TGTGCCAGCAGCTTGGACGGGGATCTTTCCTACGAGCAGTACTTC.

The CDR3 DNA sequence: TGTGCCAGCAGCCCACAATCCGGGGTTGGGTATGGCTACACCTTC. Encoded protein: CASSPQSGVGYGYTF. The rearrangement joins TRBV7-6 to TRBJ1-2, with D uncertain. V lost 5 bases, J lost 5 bases, and 18 bases lay in between. The CDR3 has 15 amino acids. The germline V gene has CDR1 SGHVS and CDR2 FNYEAQ. Supplemented by reference TRBV7-6 and TRBJ1-2, the full variable domain reads GAGVSQSPRYKVTKRGQDVALRCDPISGHVSLYWYRQALGQGPEFLTYFNYEAQQDKSGLPNDRFSAERPEGSISTLTIQRTEQRDSAMYRCASSPQSGVGYGYTFGSGTRLTVV.

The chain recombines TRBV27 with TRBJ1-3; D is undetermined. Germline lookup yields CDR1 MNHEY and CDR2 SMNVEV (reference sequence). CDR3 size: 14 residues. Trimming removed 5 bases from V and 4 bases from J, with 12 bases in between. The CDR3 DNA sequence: TGTGCCAGCAGTCCCCGGGTTACCGGAAACACCATATATTTT. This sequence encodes CASSPRVTGNTIYF.

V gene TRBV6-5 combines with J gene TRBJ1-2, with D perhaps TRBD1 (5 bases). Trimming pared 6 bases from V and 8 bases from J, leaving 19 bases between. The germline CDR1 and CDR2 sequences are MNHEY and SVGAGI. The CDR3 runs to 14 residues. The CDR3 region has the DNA TGTGCCAGCAGAGGGGACTCCCCGCCTTCCGGCTACACCTTC. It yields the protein CASRGDSPPSGYTF.